This T cell receptor beta chain appears in the sequencing data of a study of metastatic and nonmetastatic thyroid tumors. Study at large: Repertoires were compared across blood and tumor or nodule tissue from malignant and benign thyroid patients. General study results and limits: It was reportedly found that TCR beta diversity was significantly higher in malignant thyroid tumors than in benign nodules, a difference seen in both blood and tumor samples.

In the authors' workflow: The authors used CDR3 differences across clinicopathological groups to build a distant-metastasis classifier for papillary thyroid cancer. MiXCR re-clonotyped the PCR reads for TCRdb. The V and J calls follow TCRdb's processing rather than the paper's. The sample has roughly 81,000 clones, around 7.8% seen once. Trimming took 3 bases from V and 6 from J, leaving 2 bases between them. There are 10 residues in the CDR3. CDR1 is SQVTM, CDR2 ANQGSEA, per germline. No patient received treatment before thyroid surgery. Points on this clone: The antigen is undetermined. A read error may explain this, as a much larger clone is one base away.

The receptor's source is a female donor with papillary thyroid cancer or a benign thyroid nodule (not recorded which). Some clones in this sample may be carry-over from other donors' samples. The source material was blood. The chain is built from TRBV29-1 and TRBJ2-2; D not resolved. The CDR3 loop reads CSVDAGELFF. CDR3 nucleotides: TGCAGCGTTGATGCCGGGGAGCTGTTTTTT.